A single sample is the source of the 32 T cell receptor beta chains below, sequenced in a study of cytomegalovirus exposure and HLA in healthy donors. PCR involved 60 Vbeta and 13 Jbeta primers. Measured with immunoSEQ multiplex PCR; TCRdb has only the in-frame clones, and not every one. The sample has about 130,000 clones; around 70% are singletons. Input material: PBMCs. The receptor set was obtained from a man in his thirties or forties in good health and CMV-seropositive.

The gene calls are TRBV11-2 and TRBJ2-1, with TRBD2 matching 16 bases. From germline, CDR1 is SGHAT and CDR2 FQNNGV. J gave up 8 bases and V 4 bases, and 5 bases lay outside the gene matches. The CDR3 totals 16 residues. The CDR3 sequence is CASSSGLAGGRYEQFF. DNA of the CDR3: TGTGCCAGCAGCTCGGGACTAGCGGGAGGGAGGTATGAGCAGTTCTTC. Looking up the rest from reference TRBV11-2 and TRBJ2-1 gives the full variable domain: EAGVAQSPRYKIIEKRQSVAFWCNPISGHATLYWYQQILGQGPKLLIQFQNNGVVDDSQLPKDRFSAERLKGVDSTLKIQPAKLEDSAVYLCASSSGLAGGRYEQFFGPGTRLTVL.

The chain carries TRBV4-3 and TRBJ1-3; D call uncertain. The CDR3 consists of 16 residues. V was cut by 0 bases and J by 4 bases, with 13 bases left in between. Germline V gene sequence: CDR1 LGHNA, CDR2 YSLEER. CDR3 loop: CASSQDRRGIGNTIYF. In nucleotides, the CDR3 is TGCGCCAGCAGCCAAGACCGGCGGGGTATAGGAAACACCATATATTTT.

This rearrangement joins TRBV14 to TRBJ2-3; the match to TRBD2 covers 7 bases. In germline, CDR1 is SGHDN, CDR2 FVKESK. J was trimmed by 0 bases and V by 1 base; bases with no gene match: 4. This CDR3 region has 16 residues. CDR3 nucleotide sequence: TGTGCCAGCAGCCAAGTACAGCGGGGAAGCACAGATACGCAGTATTTT. Translated: CASSQVQRGSTDTQYF.

There are a few counts of this clone. The DNA of the CDR3 is TGTGCCAGCAGCTTATCGGGCCTAGCAGGCAGGAATGAGCAGTTCTTC. It yields the protein CASSLSGLAGRNEQFF. The chain is built from TRBV7-2 and TRBJ2-1; a possible D gene is TRBD2 (5 bases). V was cut by 2 bases and J by 7 bases, with 18 bases left in between. The CDR3 runs to 16 residues. In germline, CDR1 is SGHTA, CDR2 FQGNSA.

This chain connects TRBV4-1 to TRBJ1-2; 10 positions match TRBD1. The junction had 9 bases not matched to a gene; V was cut back by 1 base and J by 7 bases. The CDR3 sequence is 16 residues long. CDR1 and CDR2 (germline): MGHRA, YSYEKL. DNA of the CDR3: TGCGCCAGCAGCCAAGTGGGACAGGGGAAGGGATCTGGCTACACCTTC. This codes for CASSQVGQGKGSGYTF.

This clone has just a few counts. The chain combines TRBV9 with TRBJ2-5; a possible D gene is TRBD1 (6 bases). CDR3 length: 14 residues. Germline V CDR1 and CDR2: SGDLS, YYNGEE. V was trimmed by 0 bases and J by 5 bases, leaving 11 bases between them. The CDR3 protein is CASSVEGVGETQYF. Written as DNA, the CDR3 is TGTGCCAGCAGCGTAGAGGGGGTAGGGGAGACCCAGTACTTC.

V and J are TRBV27 and TRBJ2-1; 9 nucleotides line up with TRBD2. V lost 3 bases and J lost 10; bases outside the gene matches: 13. The CDR3 sequence is 16 residues long. CDR1 and CDR2 (germline): MNHEY, SMNVEV (reference sequence). The CDR3 sequence: CASSFPLAGRPREQFF. In DNA form, the CDR3 reads TGTGCCAGCAGTTTCCCTCTAGCGGGAAGGCCCAGGGAGCAGTTCTTC.

CDR3 sequence: CASSVSSGRYTGELFF. The CDR3 DNA is TGTGCCAGCAGCGTCTCTAGCGGGAGGTATACCGGGGAGCTGTTTTTT. The J gene is TRBJ2-2, the V gene TRBV7-3, with TRBD2 matching 11 bases. This CDR3 has 16 amino acids. Trimming took 5 bases from V and 5 from J; bases not matched to a gene: 7. Germline CDR1 reads SGHTA; CDR2 reads FQGTGA.

This clone was detected a few times. V usage is TRBV27 and J usage is TRBJ2-5; 7 bases line up with TRBD1. The DNA matches TRBJ2-7 better at its end, which makes the J call doubtful. The CDR3 consists of 13 residues. Looked up from germline, CDR1 is MNHEY and CDR2 is SMNVEV (reference sequence). The CDR3 spells CASSSGTVNEQYF. CDR3 coding DNA: TGTGCCAGCAGTTCCGGGACAGTCAACGAGCAGTACTTC.

Here the CDR3 DNA reads TGTGCCAGCAGCTTAGCAGCAGGGGTCACCTACGAGCAGTACTTC. As protein: CASSLAAGVTYEQYF. This sequence joins TRBV7-2 and TRBJ2-7; tentative D call: TRBD1 (6 bases). Trimming removed 0 bases from V and 2 bases from J, with 11 bases in between. The length of the CDR3 is 15 residues. CDR1 and CDR2 (germline): SGHTA, FQGNSA.

This clone was picked up a small number of times. The chain employs TRBV5-1 and TRBJ1-4; TRBD1 might be the D (5 bases). CDR1 is SGHRS, CDR2 YFSETQ, per germline. Between the trimmed V and J ends, which lost 0 bases and 5 bases, there was a span of 11 bases. The CDR3 runs 15 residues. CDR3 nucleotides: TGCGCCAGCAGCTTGGCCTCAGGGTGGAATGAAAAACTGTTTTTT. Amino acid sequence: CASSLASGWNEKLFF. The full variable domain, in which reference TRBV5-1 and TRBJ1-4 provide the parts outside the CDR3, is KAGVTQTPRYLIKTRGQQVTLSCSPISGHRSVSWYQQTPGQGLQFLFEYFSETQRNKGNFPGRFSGRQFSNSRSEMNVSTLELGDSALYLCASSLASGWNEKLFFGSGTQLSVL.

This sequence joins TRBV15 and TRBJ2-1; perhaps TRBD1 as D (6 bases). This CDR3 has 12 amino acids. CDR1 is LNHNV, CDR2 YYDKDF, per germline (reference sequence). V lost 3 bases, J lost 14 bases, and 14 bases lay in between. This chain's CDR3 is CATSRDTGTKFF. In DNA, the CDR3 is TGTGCCACCAGCAGGGACACAGGGACCAAGTTCTTC.

The gene calls are TRBV5-4 and TRBJ2-2; maybe TRBD2 (6 bases). The germline CDR1 and CDR2 sequences are SGHNT and YYREEE (reference sequence). This CDR3 spans 16 amino acids. Deletions cut 4 bases from V and 0 bases from J, with 13 bases between. CDR3 coding DNA: TGTGCCAGCAGCCCCTCGACTAGGGCGAACACCGGGGAGCTGTTTTTT. Translated: CASSPSTRANTGELFF.

Only a few counts were recorded for this clone. CDR3 loop: CASSLAGVGSYNEQFF. CDR3 sequence (DNA): TGTGCCAGCAGCTTAGCCGGGGTCGGCTCCTACAATGAGCAGTTCTTC. V is TRBV11-2 and J is TRBJ2-1, with D perhaps matching TRBD2 (5 bases). The germline V gene encodes CDR1 SGHAT and CDR2 FQNNGV. This CDR3 has 16 residues. V dropped 1 base and J dropped 0 bases, with 10 bases sitting between them.

J is TRBJ2-7 and V is TRBV10-3; 7 bases fit TRBD2. Germline V gives CDR1 ENHRY, CDR2 SYGVKD. The CDR3 totals 17 residues. Unmatched junction bases numbered 13, after V lost 3 bases and J lost 2 bases. CDR3 in DNA: TGTGCCATCAGTGATAACTACGGCGGGGGATCGGCCTACGAGCAGTACTTC. Protein sequence: CAISDNYGGGSAYEQYF.

This chain joins TRBV6-5 and TRBJ1-2, with D possibly TRBD1 on 6 matching bases. Per germline, CDR1 MNHEY and CDR2 SVGAGI. This CDR3 has 13 residues. Trimming left V 6 bases short and J 6 bases short, with 14 bases between. The CDR3 loop reads CASSWGGANGYTF. The CDR3 region has the DNA TGTGCCAGCAGCTGGGGGGGCGCGAATGGCTACACCTTC.

This chain connects TRBV29-1 to TRBJ1-2, with TRBD1 identical over 8 bases. Germline CDR1 is SQVTM and CDR2 is ANQGSEA. There are 13 residues in the CDR3. Trimming removed 6 bases from V and 2 bases from J; junction bases left unmatched: 5. The CDR3 loop is CSVNDRGNYGYTF. The CDR3 coding sequence is TGCAGCGTAAACGACAGGGGAAACTATGGCTACACCTTC. The whole variable domain, remainder taken from reference TRBV29-1 and TRBJ1-2, is SAVISQKPSRDICQRGTSLTIQCQVDSQVTMMFWYRQQPGQSLTLIATANQGSEATYESGFVIDKFPISRPNLTFSTLTVSNMSPEDSSIYLCSVNDRGNYGYTFGSGTRLTVV.

The rearrangement links TRBV13 to TRBJ2-2; 8 bases fit TRBD2. V lost 6 bases to trimming and J lost 3 bases; unmatched junction nucleotides: 12. The length of the CDR3 is 17 residues. Germline-derived CDR1 and CDR2 are PRHDT and FYEKMQ (reference sequence). CDR3 amino acids: CASSRPAREGYTGELFF. The CDR3 nucleotides are TGTGCCAGCAGTCGGCCGGCACGGGAGGGCTACACCGGGGAGCTGTTTTTT.

This clone was observed once. This chain connects TRBV11-2 to TRBJ1-3; D not resolved. Germline CDR1 SGHAT, CDR2 FQNNGV. The CDR3 runs to 13 residues. V dropped 3 bases and J dropped 8 bases, with 11 bases sitting between them. The CDR3 protein is CASSFDRRHTIYF. The CDR3 region has the DNA TGTGCCAGCAGCTTTGATAGGAGGCACACCATATATTTT.

This clone was counted only a few times. CDR3 nucleotide sequence: TGTGCCAGCAGGATCGGGACAGGGAGCGCTGAAGCTTTCTTT. Its protein product is CASRIGTGSAEAFF. This chain links TRBV6-6 with TRBJ1-1; the match to TRBD1 covers 9 bases. The CDR3 spans 14 residues. Germline CDR1 is MNHNY and CDR2 is SVGAGI (reference sequence). V lost 6 bases, J lost 6 bases, and 8 bases stayed unmatched.

V gene TRBV10-3 combines with J gene TRBJ2-4; D perhaps matches TRBD1 (5 bases). Per germline, CDR1 ENHRY and CDR2 SYGVKD. The CDR3 has 14 amino acids. The V end was cut by 8 bases, the J end by 3 bases, with 14 bases between. CDR3: CAIDLDRNKNIQYF. CDR3 nucleotide sequence: TGTGCCATCGATCTAGACAGAAACAAAAACATTCAGTACTTC.

The chain employs TRBV4-1 and TRBJ2-3; TRBD2 might be the D (5 bases). Germline lookup yields CDR1 MGHRA and CDR2 YSYEKL. There are 12 residues in the CDR3. V lost 5 bases and J lost 14, with 17 bases in between. This CDR3 reads CASSTRAGNTYF. CDR3 sequence (DNA): TGCGCCAGCAGCACCAGAGCCGGGAATACGTATTTT.

The V call is TRBV5-4, the J call TRBJ1-1; a weak D match, TRBD1 (5 bases). The CDR3 runs 15 residues. Per the germline V gene, CDR1 is SGHNT and CDR2 is YYREEE (reference sequence). The V end was cut by 1 base, the J end by 1 base, with 11 bases between. The DNA for the CDR3 is TGTGCCAGCAGCTTGTTCTGGGGCCCGAACACTGAAGCTTTCTTT. Translation gives CASSLFWGPNTEAFF.

The rearrangement joins TRBV28 to TRBJ1-2; TRBD1 is a possible D gene (5 bases). Trimming removed 3 bases from V and 3 bases from J, with 11 bases in between. The V gene's germline CDR1 is MDHEN and CDR2 SYDVKM. This CDR3 has 14 residues. CDR3 in amino acids: CASSFGRVDYGYTF. The CDR3 bases are TGTGCCAGCAGTTTCGGCAGGGTAGACTATGGCTACACCTTC.

The table lists this clone with a few counts. The rearrangement uses TRBV9 and TRBJ2-5, with a tentative D call TRBD1 (6 bases). TRBJ2-7 matches the DNA end more closely, so the J call is doubtful. Germline CDR1 SGDLS, CDR2 YYNGEE. The CDR3 is 13 residues long. The CDR3 is CASSRQGITEQYF. As DNA, the CDR3 is TGTGCCAGCAGCAGGCAGGGGATCACCGAGCAGTACTTC.

CDR3 in amino acids: CASSRSRGPGNTIYF. DNA of the CDR3: TGTGCCAGCAGCCGTAGCAGGGGCCCTGGAAACACCATATATTTT. This rearrangement joins TRBV27 to TRBJ1-3, with a weak D call TRBD1 (6 bases). V was trimmed by 6 bases and J by 2 bases, leaving 14 bases between them. Germline V gene sequence: CDR1 MNHEY, CDR2 SMNVEV (reference sequence). This CDR3 is 15 amino acids long.

V is TRBV7-3 and J is TRBJ2-2; perhaps TRBD2 as D (6 bases). Germline CDR1 reads SGHTA; CDR2 reads FQGTGA. The CDR3 length is 15 residues. The V end lost 1 base, the J end lost 2 bases, and 8 bases lay between the germline ends. For the CDR3, the DNA is TGTGCCAGCAGCTTAAACGGGACTAACACCGGGGAGCTGTTTTTT. Residues: CASSLNGTNTGELFF. Supplemented by reference TRBV7-3 and TRBJ2-2, the full variable domain reads GAGVSQTPSNKVTEKGKYVELRCDPISGHTALYWYRQSLGQGPEFLIYFQGTGAADDSGLPNDRFFAVRPEGSVSTLKIQRTERGDSAVYLCASSLNGTNTGELFFGEGSRLTVL.

The chain carries TRBV7-3 and TRBJ1-3; D unclear. The V gene lost 3 bases and the J gene lost 0 bases, with 12 bases spanning the gap. The CDR3 is 16 amino acids. Germline CDR1 SGHTA, CDR2 FQGTGA. The CDR3 protein is CASSLSVPGSGNTIYF. The CDR3 bases are TGTGCCAGCAGCTTGTCCGTCCCCGGCTCTGGAAACACCATATATTTT.

This chain links TRBV9 with TRBJ2-3, with D unresolved. The V and J ends lost 0 bases and 2 bases respectively, with 7 bases between them. The germline CDR1 and CDR2 sequences are SGDLS and YYNGEE. CDR3 size: 14 residues. The CDR3 coding sequence is TGTGCCAGCAGCGTAGTCCCAGTCACAGATACGCAGTATTTT. It yields the protein CASSVVPVTDTQYF.

The chain's CDR3 is CASSLSQRTTGELFF. The CDR3 DNA follows: TGCGCCAGCAGCTTGTCCCAGCGGACCACCGGGGAGCTGTTTTTT. V gene TRBV5-1 combines with J gene TRBJ2-2; D is perhaps TRBD2 (5 bases). The CDR3 length is 15 residues. Looked up from germline, CDR1 is SGHRS and CDR2 is YFSETQ. The V gene lost 1 base and the J gene lost 4 bases, with 11 bases spanning the gap.

The chain joins TRBV30 to TRBJ1-2, with 9 bases that match TRBD1. The CDR3 consists of 18 residues. Germline CDR1 GTSNPN, CDR2 SVGIG (reference sequence). The V and J ends lost 0 bases and 0 bases, in that order; junction bases with no gene match: 11. The CDR3: CAWSVSLGTGIPNYGYTF. CDR3 nucleotides: TGTGCCTGGAGTGTAAGTTTGGGGACAGGGATTCCTAACTATGGCTACACCTTC.

This sequence joins TRBV7-8 and TRBJ2-7; the match to TRBD2 covers 12 bases. With V trimmed by 3 bases and J by 2 bases, 2 bases remained unmatched. Germline loops: CDR1 SGHVS, CDR2 FQNEAQ. This CDR3 spans 15 amino acids. CDR3 nucleotides: TGTGCCAGCAGCTTGACTAGCGGGAGTGCCTACGAGCAGTACTTC. Translating it yields CASSLTSGSAYEQYF.